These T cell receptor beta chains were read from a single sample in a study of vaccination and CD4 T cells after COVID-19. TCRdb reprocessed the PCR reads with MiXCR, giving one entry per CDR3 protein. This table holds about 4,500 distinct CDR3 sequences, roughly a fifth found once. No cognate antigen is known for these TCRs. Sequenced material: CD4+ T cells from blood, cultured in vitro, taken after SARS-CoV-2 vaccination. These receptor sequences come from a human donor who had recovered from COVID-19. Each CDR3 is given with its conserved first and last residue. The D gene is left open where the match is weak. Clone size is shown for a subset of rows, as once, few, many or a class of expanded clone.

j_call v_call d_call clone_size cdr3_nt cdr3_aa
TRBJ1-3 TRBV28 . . TGTGCCAGCAGTGGCAGGGTGAGCGGAAACACCATATATTTT CASSGRVSGNTIYF
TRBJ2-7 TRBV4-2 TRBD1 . TGTGCCAGCAGCGAGGAGGACAGGGGCTCTAACGAGCAGTACTTC CASSEEDRGSNEQYF
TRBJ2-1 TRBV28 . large TGTGCCAGCAGAACCTCAGGGTCCCGCTCCTACAATGAGCAGTTCTTC CASRTSGSRSYNEQFF
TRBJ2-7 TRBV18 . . TGTGCCAGCTCACTCAGGGAAGGTCACGAGCAGTACTTC CASSLREGHEQYF
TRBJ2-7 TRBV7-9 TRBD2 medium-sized TGTGCCAGCAGCCCAGAAGGACTAGTCGGCTACGAGCAGTACTTC CASSPEGLVGYEQYF
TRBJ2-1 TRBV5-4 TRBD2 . TGTGCCAGCAGCTTATGGGAGGGGACTAGGAGGGGAAATGAGCAGTTCTTC CASSLWEGTRRGNEQFF
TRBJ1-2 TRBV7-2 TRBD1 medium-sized TGTGCCAGCAGCCCAGGGACAGCTGCTGGCTACACCTTC CASSPGTAAGYTF
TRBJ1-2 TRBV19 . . TGTGCCCGTCAAAACTATGGCTACACCTTC CARQNYGYTF
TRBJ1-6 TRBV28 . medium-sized TGTGCCAGCGTAGGGGTTACCTATAATTCACCCCTCCACTTT CASVGVTYNSPLHF
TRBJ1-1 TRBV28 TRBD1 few TGTGCCAGCAGGCCGGGACAGGCGAACACTGAAGCTTTCTTT CASRPGQANTEAFF
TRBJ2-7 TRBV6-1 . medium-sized TGTGCCAGCCGAATGGACAGCTACGAGCAGTACTTC CASRMDSYEQYF
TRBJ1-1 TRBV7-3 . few TGTGCCAGCAGCTTATTGGCCCAGAACACTGAAGCTTTCTTT CASSLLAQNTEAFF
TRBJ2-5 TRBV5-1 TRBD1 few TGCGCCAGCAATAGAGGAGGGACAGGGTTCCCTCAGACCCAGTACTTC CASNRGGTGFPQTQYF
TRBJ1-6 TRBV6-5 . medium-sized TGTGCCAGCAGTTTCTTCAGGAATTCACCCCTCCACTTT CASSFFRNSPLHF
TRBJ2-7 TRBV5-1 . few TGCGCCAGCAGCCCTAATACAGGGCCCTACGAGCAGTACTTC CASSPNTGPYEQYF
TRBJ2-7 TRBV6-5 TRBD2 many TGTGCCAGCAGTTACTCTCCCCCCAGCGGGGGGGCCTCCCACGAGCAGTACTTC CASSYSPPSGGASHEQYF